This TCR beta chain was documented in a study of blood T cell repertoires in COVID-19. For the study at large: Some COVID-19 samples were acute and others convalescent; all came from the United States, Italy and Spain.

The table lists this clone with a count of one. Clones were sequenced by immunoSEQ multiplex PCR, and TCRdb holds only the in-frame ones, with some missing. The sample has over 12,000 clones, 80% to 90% seen once. Trimming stripped 4 bases from V and 5 bases from J, with 17 bases between. The germline V gene encodes CDR1 MGHRA and CDR2 YSYEKL. This CDR3 has 15 amino acids. The rearrangement uses TRBV4-1 and TRBJ1-1, with no clear D. The sequence came from a human donor in a cohort sampled during active COVID-19. Sequences were obtained from peripheral blood. The DNA for the CDR3 is TGCGCCAGCAGCCCGATAAGCGGCGGGGTGACTGAAGCTTTCTTT. It is translated as CASSPISGGVTEAFF.